This T cell receptor beta chain was recorded in a study of shared clonotypes between healthy human individuals. With V trimmed by 4 bases and J by 12 bases, 7 bases remained unmatched. Germline V lookup: CDR1 KGHSH, CDR2 LQKENI. This CDR3 spans 13 amino acids. The deep-level immunoSEQ assay was used. Using immunoSEQ multiplex PCR, the repertoire was profiled, and TCRdb retains in-frame clones only, with some absent. The table records millions of clones, just over 90% of them present only once. This clone was recorded only once. The sequenced material came from naive CD4+ T cells from PBMCs. Subset defined: CD45RA+ positively selected. The V call is TRBV18, the J call TRBJ2-1; 9 bases match TRBD1. The receptor was derived from a man younger than 30 in good health. Some clones in this sample may be carry-over from other donors' samples. The CDR3 region is CASSRTQGAGQFF. CDR3 sequence (DNA): TGTGCCAGCTCACGTACACAGGGGGCTGGGCAGTTCTTC.